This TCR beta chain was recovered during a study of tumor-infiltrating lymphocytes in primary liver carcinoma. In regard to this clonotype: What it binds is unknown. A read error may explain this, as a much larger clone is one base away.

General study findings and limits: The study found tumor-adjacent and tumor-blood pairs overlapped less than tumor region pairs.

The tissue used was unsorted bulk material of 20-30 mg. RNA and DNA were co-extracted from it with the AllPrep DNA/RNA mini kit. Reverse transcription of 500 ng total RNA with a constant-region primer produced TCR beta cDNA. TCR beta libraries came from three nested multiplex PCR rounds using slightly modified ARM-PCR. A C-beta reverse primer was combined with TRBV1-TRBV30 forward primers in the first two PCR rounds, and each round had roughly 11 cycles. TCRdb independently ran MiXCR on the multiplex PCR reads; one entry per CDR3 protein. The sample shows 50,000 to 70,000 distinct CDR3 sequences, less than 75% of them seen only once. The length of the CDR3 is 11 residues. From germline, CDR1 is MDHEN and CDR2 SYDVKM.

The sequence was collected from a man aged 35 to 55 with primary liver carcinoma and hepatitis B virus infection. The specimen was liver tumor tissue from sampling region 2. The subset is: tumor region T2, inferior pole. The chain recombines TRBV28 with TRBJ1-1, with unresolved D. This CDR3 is CTSSFMLEAFF. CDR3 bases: TGTACCAGCAGTTTTATGCTTGAAGCTTTCTTT.